What follows describes a single TCR beta chain. Antigen unknown. TCRdb's copy holds only in-frame clones and misses some; the assay was immunoSEQ multiplex PCR. The sample includes roughly 2 million clones, 85% to 95% seen only once; the top ten take roughly 0.13%. This specimen belongs to a study of shared clonotypes between healthy human individuals. Overall study results and limits: The study's rarefaction showed incomplete sorted-subset sequencing despite large depth. In contrast to clonotypes shared by all four donors, non-shared clonotypes had lower generation probabilities.

Naive CD45RA+ and memory CD45RA-negative subsets were split from CD4+ cells. This CDR3 has 16 amino acids. V was cut by 2 bases and J by 1 base, with 14 bases left in between. Germline-derived CDR1 and CDR2 are SEHNR and FQNEAQ (reference sequence). Sequencing used naive CD4+ T cells sorted from blood. The subset here: CD45RA+ positively selected. This clonotype originated in a man between 18 and 29 years old in good health. This chain uses TRBV7-9 with TRBJ2-5; a possible D gene is TRBD1 (5 bases). The CDR3: CASSLISWQGQETQYF. The CDR3 nucleotides are TGTGCCAGCAGCTTAATATCGTGGCAGGGCCAAGAGACCCAGTACTTC. Drawing the rest from reference TRBV7-9 and TRBJ2-5, the complete variable domain is DTGVSQNPRHKITKRGQNVTFRCDPISEHNRLYWYRQTLGQGPEFLTYFQNEAQLEKSRLLSDRFSAERPKGSFSTLEIQRTEQGDSAMYLCASSLISWQGQETQYFGPGTRLLVL.